This is a list of T cell receptor beta chains from one sample in a study of EBV T-cell therapy then PD-1 blockade in nasopharyngeal carcinoma. Assay: immunoSEQ multiplex PCR; the TCRdb copy retains only in-frame clones and omits some. Seen here are around 19,000 clones, approximately 88% observed once, and the top ten hold over 25%. Their antigens are not known. Sequenced material: CD8+ T cells from blood, taken at day 0 from a patient whose treatment included autologous EBV-specific T cells and nivolumab. The receptors were gathered from a man aged 35 to 55 with nasopharyngeal carcinoma. CDR3s leave out the opening cysteine and the closing phenylalanine or tryptophan. The order of the fields is V gene, J gene, CDR3 protein.

v_call: TRBV2
j_call: TRBJ2-7
cdr3_aa: ASSPVGEIYEQY

v_call: TRBV6-6
j_call: TRBJ2-5
cdr3_aa: ASSYLRVETQY

v_call: TRBV4-3
j_call: TRBJ1-6
cdr3_aa: ASSHLGNSPLH

v_call: TRBV6-4
j_call: TRBJ2-3
cdr3_aa: ASSVGSSTDTQY

v_call: TRBV4-2
j_call: TRBJ2-3
cdr3_aa: ASSQDLASGADTQY

v_call: TRBV19
j_call: TRBJ1-5
cdr3_aa: ASTPWSGGNQPQH

v_call: TRBV29-1
j_call: TRBJ1-2
cdr3_aa: SVEATGTVYYGYT

v_call: TRBV4-2
j_call: TRBJ2-2
cdr3_aa: ASSQGTDTGELF

v_call: TRBV2
j_call: TRBJ2-5
cdr3_aa: ASPLLGAGGRETQY

v_call: TRBV4-1
j_call: TRBJ2-7
cdr3_aa: ASSPQTGGPYEQY

v_call: TRBV10-3
j_call: TRBJ1-1
cdr3_aa: AISDSQPNTEAF

v_call: TRBV2
j_call: TRBJ2-7
cdr3_aa: ASSSDEDEQY

v_call: TRBV10-2
j_call: TRBJ1-6
cdr3_aa: ASSTGYNSPLH

v_call: TRBV7-6
j_call: TRBJ2-4
cdr3_aa: ASSPGGLAKNIQY

v_call: TRBV25-1
j_call: TRBJ2-3
cdr3_aa: ASSLQYHTSTDTQY

v_call: TRBV25-1
j_call: TRBJ1-2
cdr3_aa: ASGRGLYGYT

v_call: TRBV7-2
j_call: TRBJ2-2
cdr3_aa: ASSPSTGELF

v_call: TRBV3-1/TRBV3-2
j_call: TRBJ1-4
cdr3_aa: ASSPRYKPGQGLVEKLF

v_call: TRBV5-1
j_call: TRBJ2-3
cdr3_aa: ASRGTLRETDTQY

v_call: TRBV2
j_call: TRBJ2-1
cdr3_aa: ASRGHEQF

v_call: TRBV7-8
j_call: TRBJ2-3
cdr3_aa: ASTTGGGGQDTQY

v_call: TRBV30
j_call: TRBJ2-5
cdr3_aa: AWSVSGETQY

v_call: TRBV19
j_call: TRBJ1-5
cdr3_aa: ASSIDRQMGGQGNNQPQH

v_call: TRBV7-9
j_call: TRBJ2-2
cdr3_aa: ASSPDRVIAGELF

v_call: TRBV6-2/TRBV6-3
j_call: TRBJ2-2
cdr3_aa: ASSKGPGQGTGELF

v_call: TRBV27
j_call: TRBJ2-5
cdr3_aa: ASSLQGAGETQY

v_call: TRBV7-3
j_call: TRBJ2-3
cdr3_aa: ASSSGLFTDTQY

v_call: TRBV28
j_call: TRBJ2-7
cdr3_aa: ASSPTGTEPEQY

v_call: TRBV14
j_call: TRBJ2-3
cdr3_aa: ASSQDPSGGLTDTQY

v_call: TRBV24-1
j_call: TRBJ2-2
cdr3_aa: ATRGGATTGELF

v_call: TRBV6-5
j_call: TRBJ1-6
cdr3_aa: ASSPTQAWSPLH

v_call: TRBV7-9
j_call: TRBJ2-2
cdr3_aa: ASRPDTYTGELF

v_call: TRBV9
j_call: TRBJ2-7
cdr3_aa: ASSVGDSPLEEQY

v_call: TRBV7-9
j_call: TRBJ2-5
cdr3_aa: ASSSPGLGEETQY

v_call: TRBV19
j_call: TRBJ1-6
cdr3_aa: ASSGGTIYNSPLH

v_call: TRBV14
j_call: TRBJ2-7
cdr3_aa: ASSQTISYEQY

v_call: TRBV9
j_call: TRBJ2-2
cdr3_aa: ASSPGGNTGELF

v_call: TRBV2
j_call: TRBJ1-1
cdr3_aa: ASSGVRLDPTEAF

v_call: TRBV27
j_call: TRBJ2-5
cdr3_aa: ASRPGDQTSGGKTQY

v_call: TRBV4-3
j_call: TRBJ1-1
cdr3_aa: ASTSDRGRVAF

v_call: TRBV28
j_call: TRBJ2-3
cdr3_aa: ASSLRTSIDTQY

v_call: TRBV6-5
j_call: TRBJ1-5
cdr3_aa: ASSYSEGGGQPQH

v_call: TRBV21-1
j_call: TRBJ1-2
cdr3_aa: ASSDRGRPFYGYT

v_call: TRBV6-6
j_call: TRBJ1-2
cdr3_aa: ASSYSTSSLYGYT

v_call: TRBV24-1
j_call: TRBJ2-1
cdr3_aa: ATSETSGGAGVYNEQF

v_call: TRBV7-8
j_call: TRBJ1-3
cdr3_aa: ASSLDPAGAISGNTIY

v_call: TRBV7-9
j_call: TRBJ2-3
cdr3_aa: ASSPGWGGLDTQY

v_call: TRBV3-1/TRBV3-2
j_call: TRBJ2-7
cdr3_aa: ASSRQGRAYEQY

v_call: TRBV18
j_call: TRBJ2-7
cdr3_aa: ASCPPRGEQY

v_call: TRBV6-5
j_call: TRBJ1-2
cdr3_aa: ASSYSEGTYGYT